The clone carrying this T cell receptor (beta chain) has a single count. Its specificity is unknown. Investigators amplified TCR beta CDR3 regions from RNA transcripts. The library came from an HTBI-primed first-round RT-PCR and a second-round multiplex PCR. TCRdb fed the multiplex PCR reads into MiXCR, producing one record per CDR3 protein. This sample has 200,000 to 250,000 distinct CDR3 sequences, with 25% to 30% found just once. This record belongs to a study of Graves' ophthalmopathy and Graves' hyperthyroidism. The study, taken as a whole, reports: Among thyroid clonotypes expanded above 0.001 frequency, most also appeared in blood.

The sequencing input was peripheral blood. This clonotype originated in a man over 45 with Graves' ophthalmopathy.

In DNA, the CDR3 is TGTGCCAGCAGTTCCGGGACATTCTCTGGCTACACCTTC. Its protein product is CASSSGTFSGYTF. This chain connects TRBV6-5 to TRBJ1-2; tentative D call: TRBD1 (6 bases). From germline, CDR1 is MNHEY and CDR2 SVGAGI. The ends were cut back, 4 bases at V and 7 bases at J, with 13 bases in the middle. CDR3 length: 13 residues.